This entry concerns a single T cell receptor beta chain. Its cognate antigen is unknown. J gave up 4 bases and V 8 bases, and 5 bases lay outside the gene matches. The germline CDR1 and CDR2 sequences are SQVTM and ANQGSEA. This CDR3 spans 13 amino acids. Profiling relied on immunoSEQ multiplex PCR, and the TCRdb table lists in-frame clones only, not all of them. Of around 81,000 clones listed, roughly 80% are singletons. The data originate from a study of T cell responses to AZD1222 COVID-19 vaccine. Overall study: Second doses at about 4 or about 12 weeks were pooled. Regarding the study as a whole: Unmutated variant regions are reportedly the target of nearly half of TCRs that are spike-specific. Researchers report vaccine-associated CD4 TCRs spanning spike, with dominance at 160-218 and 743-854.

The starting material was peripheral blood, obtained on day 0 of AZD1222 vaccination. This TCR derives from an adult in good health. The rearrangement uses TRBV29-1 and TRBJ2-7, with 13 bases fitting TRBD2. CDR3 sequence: CSCRTSGGYEQYF. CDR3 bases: TGCAGCTGCCGGACTAGCGGGGGTTACGAGCAGTACTTC.